This T cell receptor beta chain comes out of a study of T cell responses to AZD1222 COVID-19 vaccine. The germline V gene has CDR1 LGHDT and CDR2 YNNKEL (reference sequence). V was trimmed by 1 base and J by 0 bases, leaving 13 bases between them. This CDR3 has 16 residues. The repertoire was sequenced with immunoSEQ multiplex PCR; TCRdb's copy has only in-frame clones and lacks some. This sample has around 190,000 clones, with 80% to 95% found just once. The chain has TRBV3-1 (or the pseudogene TRBV3-2) and TRBJ2-7; D is possibly TRBD1 (7 bases). Specimen: peripheral blood, collected on day 0 of AZD1222 vaccination. The TCR originated in an adult in good health. The CDR3 loop reads CASSQAGGSSSYEQYF. CDR3 DNA sequence: TGTGCCAGCAGCCAAGCAGGGGGGTCGAGCTCCTACGAGCAGTACTTC.